Following are 16 T cell receptor beta chains from one sample sequenced in a study of T-cell reconstitution after alpha-beta-depleted transplantation in children. The TCRbeta library incorporated unique molecular identifiers. TCRdb passed the PCR reads through MiXCR, listing each CDR3 protein once. This table has around 600,000 distinct CDR3 sequences, 16% appearing once. The sequenced sample was PBMCs from the stem cell graft donor, obtained from the stem cell graft. The receptors shown here come from a human donor who donated a stem cell graft to a child with acute myeloid leukemia.

The CDR3: CASSRGISSSTDTQYF. DNA of the CDR3: TGCGCCAGCAGCCGGGGAATCTCATCTAGCACAGATACGCAGTATTTT. The chain links TRBV4-3 to TRBJ2-3; D gene uncertain. Trimming pared 4 bases from V and 0 bases from J, leaving 14 bases between. CDR1 LGHNA and CDR2 YSLEER come from the germline V gene. The CDR3 sequence is 16 residues long.

This clonotype occurred many times. The V call is TRBV29-1, the J call TRBJ2-3; 8 bases agree with TRBD2. CDR1 SQVTM and CDR2 ANQGSEA come from the germline V gene. After removal of 4 bases from V and 1 base from J, the junction contained 4 bases not matched to a gene. This CDR3 is built from 14 residues. The CDR3 protein is CSVGHSGGTDTQYF. The CDR3 bases are TGCAGCGTTGGCCATAGCGGGGGCACAGATACGCAGTATTTT.

The chain is built from TRBV7-2 and TRBJ1-1; the match to TRBD1 covers 7 bases. The germline V gene encodes CDR1 SGHTA and CDR2 FQGNSA. With V trimmed by 6 bases and J by 5 bases, 15 bases remained unmatched. The CDR3 consists of 16 residues. CDR3 loop: CASSGGVTGWNTEAFF. CDR3 DNA sequence: TGTGCCAGCAGTGGGGGGGTGACAGGGTGGAATACTGAAGCTTTCTTT.

This clonotype was recorded once. At one end, the junction sequence differs from germline, possibly due to a read error. The chain uses TRBV30 and TRBJ1-6; D is unclear. CDR3 length: 16 amino acids. Germline assignment: CDR1 GTSNPN and CDR2 SVGIG (reference sequence). CDR3 nucleotides: TGTGGCTGGAGATCCCTAGTTTTCTCCTATAATTCACCCCTCCACTTT. As protein: CGWRSLVFSYNSPLHF.

This clonotype was seen a few times. The J gene is TRBJ2-3, the V gene TRBV25-1; D unresolved. The CDR3 length is 15 residues. Looked up from germline, CDR1 is MGHDK and CDR2 is SYGVNS. The V end was cut by 7 bases, the J end by 2 bases, with 16 bases between. The CDR3: CASTRPQDPTDTQYF. DNA of the CDR3: TGTGCCAGCACCCGACCGCAGGACCCCACAGATACGCAGTATTTT. Using reference TRBV25-1 and TRBJ2-3 for the parts outside the CDR3, the full variable domain is EADIYQTPRYLVIGTGKKITLECSQTMGHDKMYWYQQDPGMELHLIHYSYGVNSTEKGDLSSESTVSRIRTEHFPLTLESARPSHTSQYLCASTRPQDPTDTQYFGPGTRLTVL.

This clonotype has ten or more counts. The chain employs TRBV20-1 and TRBJ1-5, with D hard to call. Trimming pared 3 bases from V and 4 bases from J, leaving 13 bases between. The CDR3 totals 14 residues. CDR1 and CDR2 from the germline V gene are DFQATT and SNEGSKA (reference sequence). The CDR3 sequence is CSASYTNSNQPQHF. CDR3 sequence (DNA): TGCAGTGCTAGCTACACGAACTCAAATCAGCCCCAGCATTTT.

This chain links TRBV7-8 with TRBJ2-1; 9 nucleotides line up with TRBD1. The CDR3 runs 16 residues. V was pared by 1 base and J by 1 base, with 2 bases of the junction left unmatched. CDR1 SGHVS and CDR2 FQNEAQ come from the germline V gene. Written as DNA, the CDR3 is TGTGCCAGCAGCTTAGAGGACAGGGGATCCTACAATGAGCAGTTCTTC. Translated, it gives CASSLEDRGSYNEQFF.

The chain uses TRBV5-4 and TRBJ2-3, with 8 bases matching TRBD2. V dropped 4 bases and J dropped 0; count of bases not matched to a gene: 7. Germline V CDR1 and CDR2: SGHNT, YYREEE (reference sequence). The CDR3 loop spans 16 amino acids. CDR3 in amino acids: CASSLIAGLSTDTQYF. The CDR3 DNA is TGTGCCAGCAGCCTTATAGCGGGGCTTAGCACAGATACGCAGTATTTT.

This clonotype was recorded at least ten times. Here the CDR3 DNA reads TGCGCCAGCAGCTTGGGATCCAACCAAGAGACCCAGTACTTC. Its protein product is CASSLGSNQETQYF. This rearrangement joins TRBV5-1 to TRBJ2-5; D gene uncertain. Germline lookup yields CDR1 SGHRS and CDR2 YFSETQ. The CDR3 is 14 amino acids. V was clipped by 0 bases and J by 0 bases, with 6 bases between them.

The table lists this clonotype with many counts. A read error may account for a junction end that differs from germline. CDR3 sequence: CASSTTSTDTQYF. The CDR3 DNA reads TGTGCCAGCAGCACTACTAGCACGGATACGCAGTATTTT. The V call is TRBV12-3 or TRBV12-4, the J call TRBJ2-3, with D maybe TRBD2 (6 bases). The CDR3 extends over 13 amino acids.

This clonotype was recorded a few times. This sequence joins TRBV7-9 and TRBJ2-5, with a weak D call TRBD2 (7 bases). This CDR3 region has 14 residues. From germline, CDR1 is SEHNR and CDR2 FQNEAQ (reference sequence). Between the trimmed V and J ends, which lost 5 bases and 4 bases, there was a span of 14 bases. The CDR3 bases are TGTGCCAGCAGCCGACCGGGGGGCGGAGAGACCCAGTACTTC. Residues: CASSRPGGGETQYF.

This clonotype was found a few times. This chain uses TRBV7-2 with TRBJ2-1; D might be TRBD2 (5 bases). With 1 base removed from V and 5 bases from J, the gap between germline ends came to 9 bases. The germline V gene encodes CDR1 SGHTA and CDR2 FQGNSA. The CDR3 covers 14 residues. The CDR3 sequence is CASSLGFGDNEQFF. The DNA of the CDR3 is TGTGCCAGCAGCTTAGGGTTCGGGGACAATGAGCAGTTCTTC.

The sample holds many counts of this clonotype. V is TRBV20-1 and J is TRBJ1-5, with 9 nucleotides matching TRBD1. V lost 0 bases and J lost 6; bases outside the gene matches: 6. Germline V gene data show CDR1 as DFQATT and CDR2 as SNEGSKA (reference sequence). This CDR3 has 15 amino acids. CDR3 coding DNA: TGCAGTGCTAGAGACCTGGACAGGGGAACTCAGCCCCAGCATTTT. Its protein is CSARDLDRGTQPQHF.

The table lists this clonotype with many counts. The chain recombines TRBV20-1 with TRBJ1-1, with 8 bases matching TRBD1. Germline assignment: CDR1 DFQATT and CDR2 SNEGSKA (reference sequence). Unmatched junction bases numbered 9, after V lost 6 bases and J lost 0 bases. This CDR3 has 15 amino acids. The CDR3 here is CSAPDRGSVNTEAFF. CDR3 DNA sequence: TGCAGTGCACCCGACAGGGGCTCGGTGAACACTGAAGCTTTCTTT.

This clonotype was observed a handful of times. The gene calls are TRBV7-2 and TRBJ2-5; TRBD1 matches 8 bases. From germline, CDR1 is SGHTA and CDR2 FQGNSA. This CDR3 contains 16 residues. Trimming at V came to 0 bases and at J to 2 bases, leaving 5 bases not matched to a gene. The CDR3 nucleotides are TGTGCCAGCAGCTTAGCCGTGACAGGGGAGCAAGAGACCCAGTACTTC. Amino acids: CASSLAVTGEQETQYF. Full variable domain (remainder filled in from reference TRBV7-2 and TRBJ2-5): GAGVSQSPSNKVTEKGKDVELRCDPISGHTALYWYRQSLGQGLEFLIYFQGNSAPDKSGLPSDRFSAERTGGSVSTLTIQRTQQEDSAVYLCASSLAVTGEQETQYFGPGTRLLVL.

This clonotype was counted only a few times. The chain is built from TRBV25-1 and TRBJ1-1; D unresolved. The ends were cut back, 3 bases at V and 4 bases at J, with 12 bases in the middle. CDR1 and CDR2 from the germline V gene are MGHDK and SYGVNS. The CDR3 sequence is 14 residues long. The DNA for the CDR3 is TGTGCCAGCAGTGATTTAGGGTGGGGCACTGAAGCTTTCTTT. Its protein product is CASSDLGWGTEAFF. The full variable domain, in which reference TRBV25-1 and TRBJ1-1 provide the parts outside the CDR3, is EADIYQTPRYLVIGTGKKITLECSQTMGHDKMYWYQQDPGMELHLIHYSYGVNSTEKGDLSSESTVSRIRTEHFPLTLESARPSHTSQYLCASSDLGWGTEAFFGQGTRLTVV.